These 9 T cell receptor beta chains share one sample of origin, sequenced in a study of response to subunit inactivated influenza vaccine. TCRdb called the RT-PCR reads again in MiXCR, with one record for every CDR3 protein. The repertoire consists of 710,000 or so distinct CDR3 sequences, with 15% to 19% occurring once and the leading ten covering more than 9%. This sample comprised PBMCs from blood, obtained 12 days after vaccination. All receptors derive from a man in his fifties who received an inactivated influenza vaccine.

This clonotype turned up a few times. The chain links TRBV5-1 to TRBJ2-7; no definite D call. Germline CDR1 and CDR2: SGHRS and YFSETQ. The V gene lost 0 bases and the J gene lost 2 bases, with 9 bases spanning the gap. This CDR3 has 14 residues. The CDR3 region has the DNA TGCGCCAGCAGCTTGGACGGTCAAACCTACGAGCAGTACTTC. Translation: CASSLDGQTYEQYF. The full variable domain, completed using reference TRBV5-1 and TRBJ2-7, is KAGVTQTPRYLIKTRGQQVTLSCSPISGHRSVSWYQQTPGQGLQFLFEYFSETQRNKGNFPGRFSGRQFSNSRSEMNVSTLELGDSALYLCASSLDGQTYEQYFGPGTRLTVT.

The rearrangement links TRBV6-1 to TRBJ2-2, with 10 bases matching TRBD1. This CDR3 contains 15 residues. The J segment lost 3 bases and the V segment lost 3 bases, leaving 1 base of the junction unmatched. Germline V lookup: CDR1 MNHNS, CDR2 SASEGT. The CDR3 region is CASSEGTGDTGELFF. The CDR3 DNA reads TGTGCCAGCAGTGAGGGGACAGGGGACACCGGGGAGCTGTTTTTT.

As regards this clonotype: One base away lies a much larger clone, so this may be a sequencing read error. It is likely a read error, because the conserved phenylalanine at the end of the CDR3 is missing. V gene TRBV10-3 combines with J gene TRBJ2-3; the match to TRBD1 covers 11 bases. V lost 10 bases to trimming and J lost 5 bases; unmatched junction nucleotides: 8. The CDR3 covers 14 residues. Looked up from germline, CDR1 is ENHRY and CDR2 is SYGVKD. The CDR3 is CATRDRGTGDTQYL. In DNA form, the CDR3 reads TGTGCCACCCGGGACAGGGGGACTGGAGATACGCAGTATCTT.

This clonotype was observed a few times. This chain joins TRBV29-1 and TRBJ2-1; D is ambiguous. From germline, CDR1 is SQVTM and CDR2 ANQGSEA. V shed 2 bases and J shed 9 bases, with 8 bases lying between them. The CDR3 is 11 amino acids. The CDR3 sequence is CSVESESEQFF. Written as DNA, the CDR3 is TGCAGCGTTGAATCCGAGTCTGAGCAGTTCTTC.

This clonotype appeared many times. The chain links TRBV4-3 to TRBJ1-6; weak D call: TRBD1 (6 bases). Germline V gene sequence: CDR1 LGHNA, CDR2 YSLEER. The CDR3 has 14 residues. Trimming pared 0 bases from V and 10 bases from J, leaving 10 bases between. CDR3 DNA: TGCGCCAGCAGCCAAGAGGGGGGGCGGTCACCCCTCCACTTT. Its protein product is CASSQEGGRSPLHF.

The sample holds a few counts of this clonotype. This chain links TRBV5-1 with TRBJ2-3; perhaps D is TRBD1 or TRBD2 (5 bases each). CDR3 length: 16 residues. Per germline, CDR1 SGHRS and CDR2 YFSETQ. V was clipped by 7 bases and J by 4 bases, with 22 bases between them. CDR3 bases: TGCGCCAGCTCCCGGGGACCCATGGGGAGTGCAGATACGCAGTATTTT. Translated: CASSRGPMGSADTQYF. Complete variable domain (other parts from reference TRBV5-1 and TRBJ2-3): KAGVTQTPRYLIKTRGQQVTLSCSPISGHRSVSWYQQTPGQGLQFLFEYFSETQRNKGNFPGRFSGRQFSNSRSEMNVSTLELGDSALYLCASSRGPMGSADTQYFGPGTRLTVL.

This clonotype was detected only a few times. The J gene is TRBJ2-7, the V gene TRBV4-1; no clear D gene. Germline-derived CDR1 and CDR2 are MGHRA and YSYEKL. The CDR3 loop spans 15 amino acids. V lost 0 bases and J lost 6, with 15 bases in between. The CDR3, as DNA: TGCGCCAGCAGCCAAGATTGGATCTATGGGGTCGAGCAGTACTTC. It specifies CASSQDWIYGVEQYF.

This clonotype was found a few times. This chain joins TRBV20-1 and TRBJ2-2; D may match TRBD1 or TRBD2 (5 bases each). Trimming cost V 3 bases and J 6 bases, with 14 bases left between them. Per germline, CDR1 DFQATT and CDR2 SNEGSKA (reference sequence). The CDR3 extends over 14 amino acids. The CDR3 DNA reads TGCAGTGCTAGGCGTACGGGGCGATCCGGGGAGCTGTTTTTT. Protein sequence: CSARRTGRSGELFF.

The rearrangement links TRBV27 to TRBJ2-1; D remains unclear. The CDR3 is 13 residues long. Germline-derived CDR1 and CDR2 are MNHEY and SMNVEV (reference sequence). Trimming pared 0 bases from V and 10 bases from J, leaving 10 bases between. Here the CDR3 reads CASSLSQFWEQFF. In nucleotides, the CDR3 is TGTGCCAGCAGTTTATCCCAGTTCTGGGAGCAGTTCTTC.